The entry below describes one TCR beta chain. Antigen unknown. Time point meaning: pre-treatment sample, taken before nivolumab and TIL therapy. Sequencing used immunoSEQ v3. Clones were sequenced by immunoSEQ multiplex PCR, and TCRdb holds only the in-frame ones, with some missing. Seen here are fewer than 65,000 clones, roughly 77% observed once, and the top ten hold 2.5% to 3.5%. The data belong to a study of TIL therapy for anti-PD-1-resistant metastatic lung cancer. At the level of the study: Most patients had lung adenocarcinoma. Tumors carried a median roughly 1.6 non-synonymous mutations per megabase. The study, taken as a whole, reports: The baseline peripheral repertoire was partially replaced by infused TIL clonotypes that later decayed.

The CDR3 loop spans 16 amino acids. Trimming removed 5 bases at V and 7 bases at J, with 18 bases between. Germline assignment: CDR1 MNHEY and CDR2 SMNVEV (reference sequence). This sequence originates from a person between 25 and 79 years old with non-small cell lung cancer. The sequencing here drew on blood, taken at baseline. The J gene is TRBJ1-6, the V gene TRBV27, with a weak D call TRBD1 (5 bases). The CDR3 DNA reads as TGTGCCAGCAGTCCCCCGGGACCCATGCGCAATTCACCCCTCCACTTT. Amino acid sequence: CASSPPGPMRNSPLHF.